These 17 T cell receptor beta chains share one sample of origin, sequenced in a study of cytomegalovirus exposure and HLA in healthy donors. This PCR relied on a set of 60 Vbeta primers and 13 Jbeta primers. Generated by immunoSEQ multiplex PCR, the TCRdb table keeps only in-frame clones and is missing some. The sample records around 140,000 clones, 60% to 80% being singletons. Specimen: PBMCs. These receptors all come from a male donor in good health and CMV-seronegative.

The sample holds a few counts of this clone. The chain is built from TRBV6-1 and TRBJ1-3, with D perhaps matching TRBD1 (5 bases). The CDR3 loop spans 15 amino acids. Germline lookup yields CDR1 MNHNS and CDR2 SASEGT. The V and J ends lost 1 base and 2 bases respectively, with 9 bases between them. CDR3 DNA: TGTGCCAGCAGTGAAGAGGGAGGGGCTGGAAACACCATATATTTT. Encoded protein: CASSEEGGAGNTIYF.

V usage is TRBV18 and J usage is TRBJ1-3; possible D gene TRBD1, 6 bases. The CDR3 loop spans 16 amino acids. Per the germline V gene, CDR1 is KGHSH and CDR2 is LQKENI. V lost 3 bases and J 0 bases, leaving 12 bases between the germline ends. CDR3 sequence reads: CASSPRTANSGNTIYF. The CDR3 DNA is TGTGCCAGCTCACCTAGGACAGCCAACTCTGGAAACACCATATATTTT.

Notes on this clone: Other DNA sequences in the same sample also yield this CDR3. The chain has TRBV7-8 and TRBJ1-2; D might be TRBD1 (6 bases). With 3 bases removed from V and 4 bases from J, the gap between germline ends came to 9 bases. From germline, CDR1 is SGHVS and CDR2 FQNEAQ. The length of the CDR3 is 13 residues. CDR3 residues: CASSFTGTYGYTF. DNA of the CDR3: TGTGCCAGCAGCTTCACAGGGACCTATGGCTACACCTTC.

The gene calls are TRBV7-8 and TRBJ2-1, with a tentative D call TRBD1 (6 bases). The CDR3 sequence is 16 residues long. Germline V CDR1 and CDR2: SGHVS, FQNEAQ. Trimming stripped 5 bases from V and 8 bases from J, with 22 bases between. CDR3 DNA sequence: TGTGCCAGCAGCCCAAGGCCGGACAGAATAAGAGATGAGCAGTTCTTC. As protein: CASSPRPDRIRDEQFF.

The genes are TRBV14 and TRBJ2-3; D is undetermined. V gave up 2 bases and J gave up 7 bases, with 4 bases separating them. The CDR3 runs 11 residues. CDR1 is SGHDN and CDR2 is FVKESK in the germline V gene. The CDR3 bases are TGTGCCAGCAGCCAATGGCATACGCAGTATTTT. As protein: CASSQWHTQYF.

This clone has just a few counts. V is TRBV5-1 and J is TRBJ2-5, with D perhaps TRBD2 (6 bases). The CDR3 loop spans 15 amino acids. Germline values: CDR1 SGHRS, CDR2 YFSETQ. V dropped 1 base and J dropped 2 bases, with 12 bases sitting between them. The CDR3 DNA reads as TGCGCCAGCAGCTTGTGGGGGGTAGAACAAGAGACCCAGTACTTC. Protein: CASSLWGVEQETQYF.

This chain uses TRBV4-3 with TRBJ1-6; D remains ambiguous. This CDR3 comprises 18 residues. Trimming pared 0 bases from V and 5 bases from J, leaving 17 bases between. Germline V CDR1 and CDR2: LGHNA, YSLEER. The DNA for the CDR3 is TGCGCCAGCAGCCAAGATCATCTAGGTACCGTCAATAATTCACCCCTCCACTTT. As protein: CASSQDHLGTVNNSPLHF.

This rearrangement joins TRBV5-6 to TRBJ2-5, with TRBD1 matching over 7 bases. The CDR3 extends over 14 amino acids. V was pared by 0 bases and J by 3 bases, with 2 bases of the junction left unmatched. Germline values: CDR1 SGHDT, CDR2 YYEEEE. The CDR3 reads CASSLGQGEETQYF. The CDR3 DNA reads TGTGCCAGCAGCTTGGGACAGGGTGAAGAGACCCAGTACTTC. Looking up the rest from reference TRBV5-6 and TRBJ2-5 gives the full variable domain: DAGVTQSPTHLIKTRGQQVTLRCSPKSGHDTVSWYQQALGQGPQFIFQYYEEEERQRGNFPDRFSGHQFPNYSSELNVNALLLGDSALYLCASSLGQGEETQYFGPGTRLLVL.

The chain recombines TRBV7-9 with TRBJ2-1; 7 bases agree with TRBD1. The V and J ends lost 4 bases and 11 bases, in that order; junction bases with no gene match: 2. The CDR3 sequence is 11 residues long. Germline V gives CDR1 SEHNR, CDR2 FQNEAQ (reference sequence). CDR3 in DNA: TGTGCCAGCAGCTCACAGGGGCAGCAGTTCTTC. Translating it yields CASSSQGQQFF.

The V and J genes are TRBV7-9 and TRBJ1-5; 7 bases fit TRBD1. Germline assignment: CDR1 SEHNR and CDR2 FQNEAQ (reference sequence). The CDR3 is 15 residues long. Trimming removed 3 bases from V and 2 bases from J; junction bases left unmatched: 4. In DNA form, the CDR3 reads TGTGCCAGCAGCTTCGACGGGACAGGCAATCAGCCCCAGCATTTT. This gives the protein CASSFDGTGNQPQHF. The variable domain in full, with the rest retrieved from reference TRBV7-9 and TRBJ1-5, is DTGVSQNPRHKITKRGQNVTFRCDPISEHNRLYWYRQTLGQGPEFLTYFQNEAQLEKSRLLSDRFSAERPKGSFSTLEIQRTEQGDSAMYLCASSFDGTGNQPQHFGDGTRLSIL.

The rearrangement uses TRBV30 and TRBJ2-1; D is unresolved. V lost 5 bases and J lost 6, with 8 bases in between. The CDR3 contains 11 residues. Looked up from germline, CDR1 is GTSNPN and CDR2 is SVGIG (reference sequence). The CDR3 loop is CAWSTGNEQFF. For the CDR3, the DNA is TGTGCCTGGTCGACTGGCAATGAGCAGTTCTTC.

This clone occurred a few times. The chain is built from TRBV6-5 and TRBJ2-2; a weak D match, TRBD1 (5 bases). This CDR3 has 15 amino acids. Germline CDR1 is MNHEY and CDR2 is SVGAGI. The V and J ends lost 2 bases and 1 base respectively, with 8 bases between them. The CDR3 region is CASSYGDRNTGELFF. As DNA, the CDR3 is TGTGCCAGCAGTTACGGTGACAGGAACACCGGGGAGCTGTTTTTT.

The chain has TRBV18 and TRBJ2-3; possible D gene TRBD2, 6 bases. This CDR3 is built from 14 residues. The germline V gene encodes CDR1 KGHSH and CDR2 LQKENI. Trimming stripped 6 bases from V and 0 bases from J, with 10 bases between. The CDR3 region has the DNA TGTGCCAGCTCCTTAGCGGATAGCACAGATACGCAGTATTTT. Translated: CASSLADSTDTQYF.

This clone was picked up a small number of times. The V and J genes are TRBV6-5 and TRBJ1-1; D not resolved. Trimming left V 4 bases short and J 1 base short, with 10 bases between. The CDR3 is 14 amino acids. Per germline, CDR1 MNHEY and CDR2 SVGAGI. The CDR3 DNA follows: TGTGCCAGCAGTTCGCCTCGGTCGAACACTGAAGCTTTCTTT. It is translated as CASSSPRSNTEAFF.

This clone was recorded a few times. The chain links TRBV27 to TRBJ2-1, with 9 bases fitting TRBD1. The germline CDR1 and CDR2 sequences are MNHEY and SMNVEV (reference sequence). There are 13 residues in the CDR3. V was clipped by 8 bases and J by 5 bases; unmatched bases: 4. CDR3 in DNA: TGTGCCAGCGGGACAGGGTGGGACAATGAGCAGTTCTTC. Its translation is CASGTGWDNEQFF.

The rearrangement links TRBV23-1 to TRBJ2-7, with TRBD2 matching over 7 bases. TRBV23-1 qualifies as an ORF whose function is uncertain. There are 15 residues in the CDR3. V was clipped by 10 bases and J by 3 bases; unmatched bases: 15. The CDR3 loop is CATRGRGPPIYEQYF. CDR3 in DNA: TGCGCCACCCGGGGGAGGGGCCCACCAATCTACGAGCAGTACTTC.

This chain connects TRBV4-3 to TRBJ2-3; 7 nucleotides match TRBD1. J lost 2 bases, V lost 0 bases, and 14 bases had no gene match. Germline V gene data show CDR1 as LGHNA and CDR2 as YSLEER. The CDR3 covers 19 residues. The CDR3 sequence is CASSQEIWVTGLNTDTQYF. In DNA form, the CDR3 reads TGCGCCAGCAGCCAAGAAATTTGGGTGACAGGGCTAAACACAGATACGCAGTATTTT.